These 3 T cell receptor beta chains came from one sample sequenced in a study of CD8 T cells in Susac syndrome. RNA, at about 0.45 to 1 ug, was reverse transcribed with random hexamers. TCRdb independently ran MiXCR on the immunoSEQ multiplex PCR reads; one entry per CDR3 protein. The sample includes 40,000 to 55,000 distinct CDR3 sequences, 93% of them seen just once. Specimen: CD8+ T cells from PBMCs. The receptor source for this set is a human donor with multiple sclerosis.

The J gene is TRBJ2-7, the V gene TRBV7-8; 9 bases line up with TRBD1. Germline V gene lookup returns CDR1 SGHVS and CDR2 FQNEAQ. This CDR3 has 15 residues. V dropped 3 bases and J dropped 4; count of bases not matched to a gene: 7. The CDR3, as DNA: TGTGCCAGCAGCTTTCCGACAGGGGGTATTTACGAGCAGTACTTC. Translating gives CASSFPTGGIYEQYF.

The rearrangement joins TRBV7-8 to TRBJ1-2; possibly TRBD1 for D (5 bases). The CDR3 loop spans 15 amino acids. In germline, CDR1 is SGHVS, CDR2 FQNEAQ. Trimming cost V 6 bases and J 0 bases, with 14 bases left between them. CDR3 bases: TGTGCCAGCAGTCGGGACCTCCTAGCTAACTATGGCTACACCTTC. Protein product: CASSRDLLANYGYTF.

The rearrangement joins TRBV5-1 to TRBJ2-6, with D perhaps TRBD2 (5 bases). The CDR3 contains 19 residues. Trimming left V 1 base short and J 0 bases short, with 17 bases between. The germline V gene encodes CDR1 SGHRS and CDR2 YFSETQ. CDR3 bases: TGCGCCAGCAGCTTGTTTCGGGCAGGTGGGAGCTCTGGGGCCAACGTCCTGACTTTC. It codes for CASSLFRAGGSSGANVLTF.